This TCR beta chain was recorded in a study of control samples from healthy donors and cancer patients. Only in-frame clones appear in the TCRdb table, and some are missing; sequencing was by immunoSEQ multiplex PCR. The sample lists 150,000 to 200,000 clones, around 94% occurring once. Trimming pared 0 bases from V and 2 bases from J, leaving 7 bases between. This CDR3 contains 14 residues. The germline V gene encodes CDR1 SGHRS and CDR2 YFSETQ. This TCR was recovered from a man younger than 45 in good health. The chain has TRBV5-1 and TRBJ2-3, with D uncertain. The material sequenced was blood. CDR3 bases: TGCGCCAGCAGCTTGGGACTTAACACAGATACGCAGTATTTT. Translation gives CASSLGLNTDTQYF.